This T cell receptor (beta chain) emerged from a study of response to subunit inactivated influenza vaccine. General study results and limits: The study's authors posited that every seasonal influenza vaccination enlists few new T cells.

Trimming took 3 bases from V and 2 from J; bases not matched to a gene: 4. CDR3 length: 14 residues. Germline V gene lookup returns CDR1 SGHRS and CDR2 YFSETQ. This clonotype appeared many times. Its antigen is unidentified. MiXCR, applied by TCRdb to the RT-PCR reads, yields one record per CDR3 protein. The sample holds hundreds of thousands of distinct CDR3 sequences, about 15% seen once. The sequenced sample was CD4+ T cells sorted from PBMCs, obtained 23 months after vaccination. This chain uses TRBV5-1 with TRBJ1-1; TRBD1 aligns across 7 bases. The sequence was obtained from a man aged 45-69 years who received an inactivated influenza vaccine. The CDR3 sequence is CASSSQGQNTEAFF. The CDR3 coding sequence is TGCGCCAGCAGCTCACAGGGGCAAAACACTGAAGCTTTCTTT.